The 30 T cell receptor beta chains listed next were all sequenced from one sample in a study of cytomegalovirus exposure and HLA in healthy donors. Vbeta (60) and Jbeta (13) primers were used in the PCR. Some clones are missing from TCRdb's copy, which holds only in-frame ones; the method was immunoSEQ multiplex PCR. The sample shows tens of thousands of clones, roughly two thirds of them seen only once. Sequenced: PBMCs. These receptors were obtained from a young woman in good health and CMV-seronegative.

The chain combines TRBV10-3 with TRBJ1-2; TRBD1 is a possible D gene (5 bases). Trimming removed 3 bases at V and 4 bases at J, with 12 bases between. In germline, CDR1 is ENHRY, CDR2 SYGVKD. The CDR3 is 14 residues long. CDR3 DNA: TGTGCCATCAGTGATCAGGGATCTGGCTATGGCTACACCTTC. Protein: CAISDQGSGYGYTF.

This rearrangement joins TRBV27 to TRBJ2-7; 8 bases align to TRBD2. The CDR3 loop spans 13 amino acids. Germline V gene lookup returns CDR1 MNHEY and CDR2 SMNVEV (reference sequence). Trimming at V came to 3 bases and at J to 7 bases, leaving 5 bases not matched to a gene. The CDR3 DNA sequence: TGTGCCAGCAGTTTCGGACTAGCTGGGGAGCAGTACTTC. Its translation is CASSFGLAGEQYF.

This clone has just a few counts. The gene calls are TRBV27 and TRBJ2-6, with 9 bases lining up with TRBD1. The ends lost 0 bases at V and 3 bases at J; junction bases unmatched: 3. CDR3 length equals 17 residues. The germline V gene has CDR1 MNHEY and CDR2 SMNVEV (reference sequence). The CDR3, as DNA: TGTGCCAGCAGTTTATCGAGACAGGGGGTTGGGGCCAACGTCCTGACTTTC. It specifies CASSLSRQGVGANVLTF.

The chain recombines TRBV28 with TRBJ1-2; the match to TRBD1 covers 7 bases. The CDR3 totals 16 residues. Looked up from germline, CDR1 is MDHEN and CDR2 is SYDVKM. V lost 6 bases, J lost 4 bases, and 14 bases stayed unmatched. The CDR3 loop reads CASRPTTGVEGYGYTF. The CDR3 DNA reads as TGTGCCAGCAGACCCACCACAGGGGTAGAGGGCTATGGCTACACCTTC.

This clone is a singleton in its sample. The chain couples TRBV15 to TRBJ2-7, with TRBD1 matching over 8 bases. V lost 1 base to trimming and J lost 3 bases; unmatched junction nucleotides: 2. The CDR3 contains 14 residues. CDR1 and CDR2 (germline): LNHNV, YYDKDF (reference sequence). In DNA form, the CDR3 reads TGTGCCACCAGCAGAGTCACAGGGGGCTACGAGCAGTACTTC. Residues: CATSRVTGGYEQYF. The full variable domain, in which reference TRBV15 and TRBJ2-7 provide the parts outside the CDR3, is DAMVIQNPRYQVTQFGKPVTLSCSQTLNHNVMYWYQQKSSQAPKLLFHYYDKDFNNEADTPDNFQSRRPNTSFCFLDIRSPGLGDTAMYLCATSRVTGGYEQYFGPGTRLTVT.

The CDR3 is CASSQEGQGAFSGNTIYF. CDR3 sequence (DNA): TGCGCCAGCAGCCAAGAGGGACAGGGGGCTTTCTCTGGAAACACCATATATTTT. This chain uses TRBV4-3 with TRBJ1-3; TRBD1 matches at 12 bases. Per germline, CDR1 LGHNA and CDR2 YSLEER. This CDR3 is built from 18 residues. J gave up 0 bases and V 0 bases, and 3 bases lay outside the gene matches.

The gene calls are TRBV7-9 and TRBJ2-1; no definite D call. This CDR3 is 16 amino acids long. V lost 5 bases and J 4 bases, leaving 18 bases between the germline ends. Germline CDR1 is SEHNR and CDR2 is FQNEAQ (reference sequence). In DNA form, the CDR3 reads TGTGCCAGCAGCCCTACGATACTCTCCCTTTACAATGAGCAGTTCTTC. Translated: CASSPTILSLYNEQFF.

V is TRBV10-1 and J is TRBJ1-1, with D perhaps matching TRBD1 (6 bases). This CDR3 has 12 amino acids. Germline V lookup: CDR1 WNHNN, CDR2 SYGVQD (reference sequence). Trimming removed 9 bases from V and 4 bases from J, with 12 bases in between. CDR3 DNA sequence: TGCGCCAGTCAGGGGATAGGCACTGAAGCTTTCTTT. This gives the protein CASQGIGTEAFF.

This clone occurred once. The CDR3 DNA is TGTGCCAGCAAAGGCGGGGATGGGGGCTACACCTTC. This codes for CASKGGDGGYTF. The V call is TRBV27, the J call TRBJ1-2; D ambiguous. The CDR3 runs to 12 residues. Germline V gene lookup returns CDR1 MNHEY and CDR2 SMNVEV (reference sequence). V lost 7 bases and J 8 bases, leaving 14 bases between the germline ends.

This clone was counted between two and nine times. V is TRBV28 and J is TRBJ2-1; the match to TRBD2 covers 10 bases. The junction had 4 bases not matched to a gene; V was cut back by 9 bases and J by 2 bases. The CDR3 extends over 14 amino acids. Germline V gene sequence: CDR1 MDHEN, CDR2 SYDVKM. CDR3 nucleotide sequence: TGTGCCAGTAGTCTAGCGGGAGCCTACAATGAGCAGTTCTTC. As protein: CASSLAGAYNEQFF.

This chain joins TRBV19 and TRBJ1-5; D remains unclear. The CDR3 totals 12 residues. V was trimmed by 5 bases and J by 5 bases, leaving 7 bases between them. The V gene's germline CDR1 is LNHDA and CDR2 SQIVND (reference sequence). The CDR3: CASSFSHQPQHF. The CDR3 region has the DNA TGTGCCAGTAGTTTCTCCCATCAGCCCCAGCATTTT.

The V call is TRBV5-4, the J call TRBJ2-5; 11 nucleotides match TRBD2. This CDR3 is 16 amino acids long. V shed 3 bases and J 1 base; nucleotides not matched to a gene: 5. The germline CDR1 and CDR2 sequences are SGHNT and YYREEE (reference sequence). This chain's CDR3 is CASSSGTSGIQETQYF. The CDR3 region has the DNA TGTGCCAGCAGCTCGGGGACTAGCGGAATCCAAGAGACCCAGTACTTC.

This clone was seen a handful of times. The chain employs TRBV13 and TRBJ2-5; maybe TRBD2 (6 bases). The germline CDR1 and CDR2 sequences are PRHDT and FYEKMQ (reference sequence). Trimming shortened V by 1 base and J by 2 bases, and 11 bases separated the two germline ends. This CDR3 contains 15 residues. For the CDR3, the DNA is TGTGCCAGCAGCTTAGATTTAGCGGCACAAGAGACCCAGTACTTC. Translation: CASSLDLAAQETQYF.

This sequence joins TRBV6-1 and TRBJ2-7; 8 bases are a match to TRBD1. Unmatched junction bases numbered 12, after V lost 8 bases and J lost 9 bases. Germline V lookup: CDR1 MNHNS, CDR2 SASEGT. There are 13 residues in the CDR3. CDR3 bases: TGTGCCAGCGGGACAGGCCCCTTGGGCGGGCAGTACTTC. This translates into CASGTGPLGGQYF.

V usage is TRBV9 and J usage is TRBJ2-7, with 9 bases that match TRBD1. V shed 0 bases and J 2 bases; nucleotides not matched to a gene: 3. The CDR3 runs 15 residues. CDR1 and CDR2 (germline): SGDLS, YYNGEE. DNA of the CDR3: TGTGCCAGCAGCGTAGGGGACAGGGTTACCTACGAGCAGTACTTC. It translates to CASSVGDRVTYEQYF.

The genes are TRBV6-1 and TRBJ2-1; 10 bases fit TRBD2. Looked up from germline, CDR1 is MNHNS and CDR2 is SASEGT. This CDR3 has 13 residues. The ends lost 5 bases at V and 15 bases at J; junction bases unmatched: 10. For the CDR3, the DNA is TGTGCCAGCAGTAACAGCGGGGGGGCCAGGGGGTTCTTC. Its protein product is CASSNSGGARGFF.

This chain connects TRBV2 to TRBJ2-7, with 8 bases aligning to TRBD2. The CDR3 is made up of 15 amino acids. V was pared by 5 bases and J by 5 bases, with 11 bases of the junction left unmatched. The germline CDR1 and CDR2 sequences are SNHLY and FYNNEI. The CDR3 DNA follows: TGTGCCAGCAGTAGCGGGGGAGGCCCTGCGGACGAGCAGTACTTC. Its translation is CASSSGGGPADEQYF.

The chain joins TRBV7-2 to TRBJ2-1; the match to TRBD2 covers 8 bases. The ends lost 3 bases at V and 1 base at J; junction bases unmatched: 2. The CDR3 has 15 amino acids. Looked up from germline, CDR1 is SGHTA and CDR2 is FQGNSA. CDR3 amino acids: CASSFGGRSYNEQFF. DNA of the CDR3: TGTGCCAGCAGCTTTGGCGGGAGGTCCTACAATGAGCAGTTCTTC.

The chain recombines TRBV7-8 with TRBJ2-3; 9 nucleotides match TRBD2. Germline CDR1 is SGHVS and CDR2 is FQNEAQ. With 5 bases clipped from V and 4 bases from J, the junction kept 4 bases outside the gene matches. The CDR3 loop spans 14 amino acids. The CDR3 DNA reads as TGTGCCAGCAGCACCAGCGGGGGGCCAGATACGCAGTATTTT. This gives the protein CASSTSGGPDTQYF.

The table lists this clone with a count of one. This sequence joins TRBV7-9 and TRBJ2-7; 7 bases fit TRBD1. J gave up 3 bases and V 7 bases, and 3 bases lay outside the gene matches. The CDR3 length is 12 residues. CDR1 SEHNR and CDR2 FQNEAQ come from the germline V gene (reference sequence). Here the CDR3 reads CASTDRLYEQYF. CDR3 coding DNA: TGTGCCAGCACGGACAGGCTCTACGAGCAGTACTTC.

This clone has just a few counts. V and J are TRBV2 and TRBJ1-4, with 9 bases matching TRBD1. V was clipped by 8 bases and J by 5 bases; unmatched bases: 9. The CDR3 sequence is 15 residues long. The germline V gene has CDR1 SNHLY and CDR2 FYNNEI. Written as DNA, the CDR3 is TGTGCCAGCTTCCATGGACAGGGGCGAAATGAAAAACTGTTTTTT. Translation: CASFHGQGRNEKLFF.

The chain uses TRBV19 and TRBJ1-1; tentative D call: TRBD1 (5 bases). The CDR3 is 14 amino acids. Trimming shortened V by 7 bases and J by 3 bases, and 15 bases separated the two germline ends. Germline-derived CDR1 and CDR2 are LNHDA and SQIVND (reference sequence). The CDR3 nucleotides are TGTGCCAGTATGAACAGGAAGACGTACACTGAAGCTTTCTTT. Protein: CASMNRKTYTEAFF.

This chain connects TRBV5-4 to TRBJ1-5, with TRBD1 identical over 11 bases. In germline, CDR1 is SGHNT, CDR2 YYREEE (reference sequence). CDR3 length: 15 residues. Unmatched junction bases numbered 4, after V lost 3 bases and J lost 5 bases. The CDR3 protein is CASSSGQGGDQPQHF. In nucleotides, the CDR3 is TGTGCCAGCAGCTCGGGACAGGGGGGGGATCAGCCCCAGCATTTT.

This chain uses TRBV19 with TRBJ1-2, with D tentatively TRBD1 (6 bases). Per the germline V gene, CDR1 is LNHDA and CDR2 is SQIVND (reference sequence). Trimming removed 5 bases at V and 4 bases at J, with 20 bases between. The CDR3 is 16 residues long. CDR3 coding DNA: TGTGCCAGTAGTTCTCGTCACCAGGGGTTTCCCTATGGCTACACCTTC. It specifies CASSSRHQGFPYGYTF.

The chain couples TRBV7-9 to TRBJ2-7, with D possibly being TRBD2 (5 bases). This CDR3 is 14 amino acids long. Germline CDR1 and CDR2: SEHNR and FQNEAQ (reference sequence). V was shortened by 6 bases and J by 2 bases, with 14 bases between the two germline ends. The CDR3 region is CASSSGWVPYEQYF. The CDR3 nucleotides are TGTGCCAGCAGTTCGGGATGGGTCCCCTACGAGCAGTACTTC.

The V gene is TRBV19, the J gene TRBJ2-2; TRBD1 agrees at 9 bases. The CDR3 is 14 amino acids. Germline CDR1 and CDR2: LNHDA and SQIVND (reference sequence). V lost 10 bases to trimming and J lost 2 bases; unmatched junction nucleotides: 5. Written as DNA, the CDR3 is TGTGCCATCCAGGACAGGGGTAACACCGGGGAGCTGTTTTTT. It is translated as CAIQDRGNTGELFF.

This chain connects TRBV11-2 to TRBJ2-1; 10 bases are shared with TRBD1. Looked up from germline, CDR1 is SGHAT and CDR2 is FQNNGV. The V and J ends lost 5 bases and 10 bases, in that order; junction bases with no gene match: 11. This CDR3 region has 15 residues. CDR3 sequence reads: CASSQGTGAIMEQFF. CDR3 bases: TGTGCCAGCAGCCAAGGGACAGGGGCGATTATGGAGCAGTTCTTC.

The CDR3 sequence: CASSDGAGGRGRNGYTF. The CDR3, as DNA: TGTGCCAGCAGTGACGGTGCAGGGGGCCGTGGGCGGAATGGCTACACCTTC. This chain joins TRBV6-1 and TRBJ1-2, with 8 bases that match TRBD1. Looked up from germline, CDR1 is MNHNS and CDR2 is SASEGT. The V gene end was trimmed by 3 bases and the J gene end by 6 bases; junction bases not matched to a gene: 15. This CDR3 is 17 amino acids long.

V usage is TRBV6-1 and J usage is TRBJ1-1; tentatively, D is TRBD1 (5 bases). Trimming removed 4 bases at V and 1 base at J, with 10 bases between. This CDR3 region has 14 residues. From germline, CDR1 is MNHNS and CDR2 SASEGT. The CDR3 DNA follows: TGTGCCAGCAGTGTGGGGGGAGGGAACACTGAAGCTTTCTTT. Translated, it gives CASSVGGGNTEAFF.

This clone was seen more than once but under ten times. The gene calls are TRBV5-8 and TRBJ1-4, with 7 positions matching TRBD1. This CDR3 comprises 14 residues. V gave up 4 bases and J gave up 8 bases; unmatched junction bases: 8. The germline V gene encodes CDR1 SGHTS and CDR2 YDEGEE. This CDR3 is CASSGGTVPEKLFF. CDR3 nucleotides: TGTGCCAGCAGCGGAGGGACAGTCCCGGAAAAACTGTTTTTT.